Shown below are 18 T cell receptor beta chains from a single sample sequenced in a study of blood T cell repertoires in COVID-19. Using immunoSEQ multiplex PCR, the repertoire was profiled, and TCRdb retains in-frame clones only, with some absent. This sample has approximately 450,000 clones, with about 85% found just once. The sample consisted of PBMCs or T cells enriched from blood (not recorded which). The receptor set was obtained from a woman under 30 with acute COVID-19.

The rearrangement links TRBV12-3 or TRBV12-4 to TRBJ1-6; D remains unclear. There are 13 residues in the CDR3. The V gene lost 4 bases and the J gene lost 10 bases, with 11 bases spanning the gap. Here the CDR3 DNA reads TGTGCCAGCAGTTCGAGCCTTTACTCACCCCTCCACTTT. Translating it yields CASSSSLYSPLHF.

The J gene is TRBJ1-4, the V gene TRBV7-2; no clear D gene. The CDR3 totals 18 residues. V was cut by 0 bases and J by 6 bases, with 20 bases left in between. Germline lookup yields CDR1 SGHTA and CDR2 FQGNSA. The CDR3 bases are TGTGCCAGCAGCTTAGCCCGTAGACAATTAAGAATTTATGAAAAACTGTTTTTT. It is translated as CASSLARRQLRIYEKLFF.

The chain links TRBV2 to TRBJ2-3, with TRBD2 matching 10 bases. The germline gives CDR1 SNHLY, CDR2 FYNNEI. V trimming: 8 bases; J trimming: 2 bases; junction bases outside the gene matches: 4. This CDR3 is 14 amino acids long. The DNA for the CDR3 is TGTGCCAGCGTTAGCGGGGGGCCCACAGATACGCAGTATTTT. The encoded protein is CASVSGGPTDTQYF.

This chain connects TRBV6-5 to TRBJ1-4; D is perhaps TRBD1 (5 bases). CDR1 MNHEY and CDR2 SVGAGI come from the germline V gene. V was pared by 6 bases and J by 3 bases, with 11 bases between. The CDR3 has 14 residues. The CDR3 DNA is TGTGCCAGCAGAATCCAGGGATCTAATGAAAAACTGTTTTTT. It yields the protein CASRIQGSNEKLFF.

This chain uses TRBV3-1 (or the pseudogene TRBV3-2) with TRBJ2-5, with 9 bases fitting TRBD1. V lost 2 bases to trimming and J lost 4 bases; unmatched junction nucleotides: 5. CDR1 is LGHDT, CDR2 YNNKEL, per germline (reference sequence). CDR3 length equals 15 residues. The CDR3 reads CASSQPGQGGETQYF. CDR3 sequence (DNA): TGTGCCAGCAGCCAACCGGGACAGGGAGGAGAGACCCAGTACTTC.

V gene TRBV5-5 combines with J gene TRBJ2-3; 7 bases fit TRBD1. Germline V gene data show CDR1 as SGHKS and CDR2 as YYEKEE (reference sequence). The CDR3 length is 16 residues. V shed 1 base, J shed 2 bases, and the junction held 7 bases outside the gene matches. In nucleotides, the CDR3 is TGTGCCAGCAGCTTGAGAAGACAGGGAAACACAGATACGCAGTATTTT. Protein product: CASSLRRQGNTDTQYF.

The chain has TRBV27 and TRBJ2-7; TRBD2 agrees at 12 bases. V dropped 6 bases and J dropped 0; count of bases not matched to a gene: 6. In germline, CDR1 is MNHEY, CDR2 SMNVEV (reference sequence). This CDR3 contains 16 residues. CDR3 loop: CASSPTSGSTSYEQYF. DNA of the CDR3: TGTGCCAGCAGCCCGACTAGCGGGAGTACCTCCTACGAGCAGTACTTC.

J is TRBJ2-7 and V is TRBV30; 14 nucleotides match TRBD2. Unmatched junction bases numbered 8, after V lost 4 bases and J lost 3 bases. In germline, CDR1 is GTSNPN, CDR2 SVGIG (reference sequence). The CDR3 runs to 16 residues. The DNA of the CDR3 is TGTGCCTGGACGGGACTAGCGGGAGACTCGAGCTACGAGCAGTACTTC. It specifies CAWTGLAGDSSYEQYF.

Note on this clone: The sample carries other DNA sequences with the same CDR3. The CDR3 here is CASSFGQGATEAFF. In DNA form, the CDR3 reads TGTGCCAGCAGCTTCGGCCAGGGGGCCACTGAAGCTTTCTTT. This chain uses TRBV7-9 with TRBJ1-1, with 8 nucleotides matching TRBD1. V lost 3 bases and J lost 4; bases outside the gene matches: 4. Germline CDR1 SEHNR, CDR2 FQNEAQ (reference sequence). The CDR3 totals 14 residues.

This clone was seen a handful of times. The V gene is TRBV11-2, the J gene TRBJ2-7; TRBD2 agrees at 7 bases. The germline CDR1 and CDR2 sequences are SGHAT and FQNNGV. The length of the CDR3 is 14 residues. V lost 2 bases and J lost 0; bases outside the gene matches: 1. The CDR3 spells CASSLSGTSYEQYF. CDR3 nucleotides: TGTGCCAGCAGCTTAAGCGGGACCTCCTACGAGCAGTACTTC.

The gene calls are TRBV3-1 (or the pseudogene TRBV3-2) and TRBJ2-2; 8 bases map to TRBD2. CDR1 is LGHDT and CDR2 is YNNKEL in the germline V gene (reference sequence). The CDR3 runs 15 residues. The J segment lost 6 bases and the V segment lost 4 bases, leaving 7 bases of the junction unmatched. CDR3: CASSRLGRGAGELFF. The DNA for the CDR3 is TGTGCCAGCAGCCGTCTCGGGCGGGGGGCCGGGGAGCTGTTTTTT.

The genes are TRBV14 and TRBJ2-7; no clear D. Trimming shortened V by 0 bases and J by 6 bases, and 9 bases separated the two germline ends. The V gene's germline CDR1 is SGHDN and CDR2 FVKESK. This CDR3 comprises 13 residues. The CDR3 DNA is TGTGCCAGCAGCCAAGATGGGCATTCCGAGCAGTACTTC. Its protein product is CASSQDGHSEQYF.

This clone came up a few times. The chain links TRBV4-1 to TRBJ2-2; 10 bases fit TRBD2. The V gene end was trimmed by 3 bases and the J gene end by 3 bases; junction bases not matched to a gene: 7. Germline CDR1 and CDR2: MGHRA and YSYEKL. The CDR3 has 17 amino acids. DNA for the CDR3: TGCGCCAGCAGCCAGGATAGCGGGGGGTACCACACCGGGGAGCTGTTTTTT. It is translated as CASSQDSGGYHTGELFF.

The gene calls are TRBV19 and TRBJ2-1; TRBD1 matches at 9 bases. V trimming: 4 bases; J trimming: 8 bases; junction bases outside the gene matches: 12. The CDR3 spans 16 residues. CDR1 and CDR2 from the germline V gene are LNHDA and SQIVND (reference sequence). The CDR3 nucleotides are TGTGCCAGTAGTAGTACAGGGGGCACGTTCCGCGATGAGCAGTTCTTC. Translation gives CASSSTGGTFRDEQFF. Variable domain in full (rest from reference TRBV19 and TRBJ2-1): DGGITQSPKYLFRKEGQNVTLSCEQNLNHDAMYWYRQDPGQGLRLIYYSQIVNDFQKGDIAEGYSVSREKKESFPLTVTSAQKNPTAFYLCASSSTGGTFRDEQFFGPGTRLTVL.

The rearrangement uses TRBV28 and TRBJ2-1; 11 bases align to TRBD2. Germline assignment: CDR1 MDHEN and CDR2 SYDVKM. V shed 2 bases and J 1 base; nucleotides not matched to a gene: 7. This CDR3 contains 18 residues. CDR3 residues: CASSLTESSGRSYNEQFF. CDR3 bases: TGTGCCAGCAGTTTAACGGAGTCTAGCGGGAGGTCCTACAATGAGCAGTTCTTC. The full variable domain, in which reference TRBV28 and TRBJ2-1 provide the parts outside the CDR3, is DVKVTQSSRYLVKRTGEKVFLECVQDMDHENMFWYRQDPGLGLRLIYFSYDVKMKEKGDIPEGYSVSREKKERFSLILESASTNQTSMYLCASSLTESSGRSYNEQFFGPGTRLTVL.

The chain is built from TRBV9 and TRBJ2-7; perhaps TRBD2 as D (6 bases). The CDR3 is 15 amino acids. Trimming left V 0 bases short and J 4 bases short, with 14 bases between. CDR1 is SGDLS and CDR2 is YYNGEE in the germline V gene. CDR3 sequence (DNA): TGTGCCAGCAGCGTAGCAAGCGGGCCTTTGTACGAGCAGTACTTC. This gives the protein CASSVASGPLYEQYF.

The V gene is TRBV27, the J gene TRBJ1-6; 10 bases map to TRBD1. Per germline, CDR1 MNHEY and CDR2 SMNVEV (reference sequence). Losses at the gene ends were 5 bases for V and 8 bases for J; bases not matched to a gene: 0. There are 13 residues in the CDR3. CDR3 bases: TGTGCCAGCAGTGGACAGGGGGATTCACCCCTCCACTTT. It codes for CASSGQGDSPLHF.

The chain is built from TRBV7-9 and TRBJ2-5, with a tentative D call TRBD1 (5 bases). Trimming cost V 4 bases and J 1 base, with 7 bases left between them. This CDR3 region has 13 residues. The germline V gene encodes CDR1 SEHNR and CDR2 FQNEAQ (reference sequence). The CDR3, as DNA: TGTGCCAGCAGCTGGGGCGTCCAAGAGACCCAGTACTTC. Its protein is CASSWGVQETQYF.